These T cell receptor beta chains were read from a single sample in a study of T cell responses to AZD1222 COVID-19 vaccine. Clones were sequenced by immunoSEQ multiplex PCR, and TCRdb holds only the in-frame ones, with some missing. The table has more than 110,000 clones, 92% seen once. Sequencing used peripheral blood, obtained on day 0 of AZD1222 vaccination. Receptors were obtained from an adult in good health. Each CDR3 is given with its conserved first and last residue. Fields, in order: J gene, D gene, V gene, clone size, CDR3 protein, CDR3 DNA. A D gene is named only where the DNA matches it firmly. Rows may omit the clone size; those that give it use once, few, many or a size class.

J gene: TRBJ2-3
D gene: .
V gene: TRBV12-3/TRBV12-4
clone size: .
CDR3 protein: CASRGGTDTQYF
CDR3 DNA: TGTGCCAGCAGAGGGGGAACAGATACGCAGTATTTT

J gene: TRBJ2-3
D gene: TRBD2
V gene: TRBV2
clone size: .
CDR3 protein: CASSTSWTSSKRTDTQYF
CDR3 DNA: TGTGCCAGCAGTACCTCTTGGACTAGCTCTAAGAGGACAGATACGCAGTATTTT

J gene: TRBJ2-2
D gene: TRBD2
V gene: TRBV11-2
clone size: .
CDR3 protein: CASSSSGRADSYTGELFF
CDR3 DNA: TGTGCCAGCAGCTCTAGCGGGAGGGCTGATTCGTACACCGGGGAGCTGTTTTTT

J gene: TRBJ2-7
D gene: .
V gene: TRBV5-1
clone size: .
CDR3 protein: CASSLARDEQYF
CDR3 DNA: TGCGCCAGCAGCTTAGCCAGGGACGAGCAGTACTTC

J gene: TRBJ2-2
D gene: .
V gene: TRBV15
clone size: .
CDR3 protein: CATSRPPWGAAGELFF
CDR3 DNA: TGTGCCACCAGCAGACCACCGTGGGGGGCAGCCGGGGAGCTGTTTTTT

J gene: TRBJ1-4
D gene: .
V gene: TRBV2
clone size: .
CDR3 protein: CASSEREGREKLFF
CDR3 DNA: TGTGCCAGCAGTGAAAGGGAGGGAAGGGAAAAACTGTTTTTT

J gene: TRBJ1-1
D gene: .
V gene: TRBV19
clone size: .
CDR3 protein: CASMSSESRLNTEAFF
CDR3 DNA: TGTGCCAGTATGTCTAGCGAGAGCCGACTGAACACTGAAGCTTTCTTT

J gene: TRBJ1-4
D gene: .
V gene: TRBV7-2
clone size: .
CDR3 protein: CASSLGKGGSEKLFF
CDR3 DNA: TGTGCCAGCAGCTTAGGAAAGGGGGGGAGTGAAAAACTGTTTTTT

J gene: TRBJ2-1
D gene: .
V gene: TRBV27
clone size: .
CDR3 protein: CASGHGTHNEQFF
CDR3 DNA: TGTGCCAGCGGGCACGGGACACACAATGAGCAGTTCTTC

J gene: TRBJ2-7
D gene: .
V gene: TRBV4-1
clone size: .
CDR3 protein: CASSGSYEQYF
CDR3 DNA: TGCGCCAGCAGCGGCTCCTACGAGCAGTACTTC

J gene: TRBJ1-1
D gene: .
V gene: TRBV10-1
clone size: .
CDR3 protein: CASTVGRRNTEAFF
CDR3 DNA: TGCGCCAGCACCGTAGGAAGGAGGAACACTGAAGCTTTCTTT

J gene: TRBJ1-3
D gene: .
V gene: TRBV6-5
clone size: .
CDR3 protein: CASSHGEGNTIYF
CDR3 DNA: TGTGCCAGCAGTCACGGGGAGGGAAACACCATATATTTT

J gene: TRBJ2-7
D gene: .
V gene: TRBV10-3
clone size: .
CDR3 protein: CAIGDTDYEQYF
CDR3 DNA: TGTGCCATCGGGGACACCGACTACGAGCAGTACTTC

J gene: TRBJ2-1
D gene: TRBD2
V gene: TRBV7-8
clone size: .
CDR3 protein: CASSPRLAAYNEQFF
CDR3 DNA: TGTGCCAGCAGCCCCCGACTAGCGGCATACAATGAGCAGTTCTTC

J gene: TRBJ2-7
D gene: TRBD1
V gene: TRBV9
clone size: .
CDR3 protein: CASSVSGTGNEQYF
CDR3 DNA: TGTGCCAGCAGCGTTAGTGGGACAGGGAACGAGCAGTACTTC

J gene: TRBJ2-6
D gene: .
V gene: TRBV28
clone size: once
CDR3 protein: CASTQARPGANVLTF
CDR3 DNA: TGTGCCAGCACCCAGGCCAGACCTGGGGCCAACGTCCTGACTTTC

J gene: TRBJ2-6
D gene: .
V gene: TRBV6-5
clone size: .
CDR3 protein: CASSSISGANVLTF
CDR3 DNA: TGTGCCAGCAGTAGCATTTCTGGGGCCAACGTCCTGACTTTC

J gene: TRBJ1-1
D gene: .
V gene: TRBV6-5
clone size: .
CDR3 protein: CASSRGLTEAFF
CDR3 DNA: TGTGCCAGCAGCCGGGGGCTCACTGAAGCTTTCTTT

J gene: TRBJ2-1
D gene: .
V gene: TRBV14
clone size: few
CDR3 protein: CASSPLGTKGNEQFF
CDR3 DNA: TGTGCCAGCAGCCCCCTCGGGACCAAAGGGAATGAGCAGTTCTTC

J gene: TRBJ2-2
D gene: TRBD2
V gene: TRBV5-1
clone size: .
CDR3 protein: CASSPPRGSVTGELFF
CDR3 DNA: TGCGCCAGCAGCCCCCCCCGCGGGAGTGTCACCGGGGAGCTGTTTTTT

J gene: TRBJ1-1
D gene: .
V gene: TRBV9
clone size: .
CDR3 protein: CASSPITGFNTEAFF
CDR3 DNA: TGTGCCAGCAGCCCCATTACAGGGTTCAACACTGAAGCTTTCTTT

J gene: TRBJ2-3
D gene: .
V gene: TRBV9
clone size: .
CDR3 protein: CASSLEGDTDTQYF
CDR3 DNA: TGTGCCAGCAGTCTGGAGGGGGACACAGATACGCAGTATTTT

J gene: TRBJ2-2
D gene: .
V gene: TRBV7-2
clone size: .
CDR3 protein: CASSLVGQRTGELFF
CDR3 DNA: TGTGCCAGCAGCTTAGTGGGTCAGCGCACCGGGGAGCTGTTTTTT

J gene: TRBJ1-5
D gene: TRBD1
V gene: TRBV6-2/TRBV6-3
clone size: once
CDR3 protein: CASSGRTGNSNQPQHF
CDR3 DNA: TGTGCCAGCAGTGGGAGGACAGGTAATAGCAATCAGCCCCAGCATTTT

J gene: TRBJ1-1
D gene: .
V gene: TRBV6-5
clone size: .
CDR3 protein: CASTSRPGPNTEAFF
CDR3 DNA: TGTGCCAGCACCTCCCGACCGGGCCCGAACACTGAAGCTTTCTTT

J gene: TRBJ2-1
D gene: TRBD1
V gene: TRBV11-2
clone size: .
CDR3 protein: CASSPRTGGLEQFF
CDR3 DNA: TGTGCCAGCAGCCCTCGGACAGGGGGCCTTGAGCAGTTCTTC

J gene: TRBJ2-5
D gene: .
V gene: TRBV5-6
clone size: .
CDR3 protein: CASSRSTGWETQYF
CDR3 DNA: TGTGCCAGCAGCCGGAGCACGGGTTGGGAGACCCAGTACTTC

J gene: TRBJ2-5
D gene: .
V gene: TRBV28
clone size: .
CDR3 protein: CASTIRGETQYF
CDR3 DNA: TGTGCCAGCACCATAAGAGGGGAGACCCAGTACTTC

J gene: TRBJ1-1
D gene: .
V gene: TRBV5-4
clone size: .
CDR3 protein: CASSFAENTEAFF
CDR3 DNA: TGTGCCAGCAGCTTCGCGGAGAACACTGAAGCTTTCTTT

J gene: TRBJ2-3
D gene: TRBD2
V gene: TRBV6-2/TRBV6-3
clone size: .
CDR3 protein: CASSTGLAGYTDTQYF
CDR3 DNA: TGTGCCAGCAGTACCGGACTAGCGGGATACACAGATACGCAGTATTTT

J gene: TRBJ2-6
D gene: .
V gene: TRBV5-1
clone size: .
CDR3 protein: CASSLNEISGANVLTF
CDR3 DNA: TGCGCCAGCAGCTTAAACGAAATCTCTGGGGCCAACGTCCTGACTTTC

J gene: TRBJ2-2
D gene: .
V gene: TRBV6-5
clone size: .
CDR3 protein: CASSYSKGTYTGELFF
CDR3 DNA: TGTGCCAGCAGTTACTCCAAAGGGACCTACACCGGGGAGCTGTTTTTT

J gene: TRBJ2-3
D gene: .
V gene: TRBV5-6
clone size: .
CDR3 protein: CASSVTDTQYF
CDR3 DNA: TGTGCCAGCAGCGTGACAGATACGCAGTATTTT

J gene: TRBJ1-1
D gene: .
V gene: TRBV7-2
clone size: .
CDR3 protein: CASSTRQNTEAFF
CDR3 DNA: TGTGCCAGCAGCACCAGACAGAACACTGAAGCTTTCTTT

J gene: TRBJ1-1
D gene: .
V gene: TRBV7-9
clone size: .
CDR3 protein: CASSGEAEAFF
CDR3 DNA: TGTGCCAGCAGCGGGGAGGCTGAAGCTTTCTTT

J gene: TRBJ2-7
D gene: .
V gene: TRBV28
clone size: .
CDR3 protein: CASSLLGTGYEQYF
CDR3 DNA: TGTGCCAGCAGTTTATTAGGGACGGGCTACGAGCAGTACTTC

J gene: TRBJ1-2
D gene: .
V gene: TRBV28
clone size: .
CDR3 protein: CASSFGHLPGGYTF
CDR3 DNA: TGTGCCAGCAGTTTCGGGCATCTTCCGGGGGGCTACACCTTC

J gene: TRBJ2-1
D gene: .
V gene: TRBV2
clone size: .
CDR3 protein: CASTKTTWGRGEQFF
CDR3 DNA: TGTGCCAGCACCAAAACCACGTGGGGACGCGGTGAGCAGTTCTTC

J gene: TRBJ1-2
D gene: .
V gene: TRBV5-1
clone size: once
CDR3 protein: CASSLWTGAGGYTF
CDR3 DNA: TGCGCCAGCAGCTTGTGGACCGGGGCAGGTGGCTACACCTTC

J gene: TRBJ2-7
D gene: TRBD1
V gene: TRBV20-1
clone size: .
CDR3 protein: CSVGTGYEQYF
CDR3 DNA: TGCAGTGTTGGGACAGGGTACGAGCAGTACTTC

J gene: TRBJ2-2
D gene: .
V gene: TRBV19
clone size: .
CDR3 protein: CASSRWGQIPGELFF
CDR3 DNA: TGTGCCAGTAGTAGGTGGGGACAAATACCCGGGGAGCTGTTTTTT

J gene: TRBJ2-7
D gene: .
V gene: TRBV5-1
clone size: few
CDR3 protein: CASSLEPLYSYEQYF
CDR3 DNA: TGCGCCAGCAGCTTGGAACCGCTATACTCCTACGAGCAGTACTTC

J gene: TRBJ2-7
D gene: .
V gene: TRBV19
clone size: .
CDR3 protein: CASSPGYEQYF
CDR3 DNA: TGTGCCAGTAGCCCCGGCTACGAGCAGTACTTC

J gene: TRBJ1-3
D gene: .
V gene: TRBV28
clone size: .
CDR3 protein: CASSWTDRRGTGNTIYF
CDR3 DNA: TGTGCCAGCAGTTGGACCGACCGGCGGGGAACTGGAAACACCATATATTTT

J gene: TRBJ2-1
D gene: TRBD1
V gene: TRBV7-6
clone size: few
CDR3 protein: CASSLVSGGRSYNEQFF
CDR3 DNA: TGTGCCAGCAGCTTAGTTTCAGGGGGCAGGTCCTACAATGAGCAGTTCTTC

J gene: TRBJ2-1
D gene: .
V gene: TRBV2
clone size: .
CDR3 protein: CASSGRRDAGEQFF
CDR3 DNA: TGTGCCAGCAGTGGGAGGCGGGATGCCGGCGAGCAGTTCTTC

J gene: TRBJ1-2
D gene: .
V gene: TRBV6-2/TRBV6-3
clone size: once
CDR3 protein: CASSSSRTSPAGYTF
CDR3 DNA: TGTGCCAGCAGCTCCTCTCGGACCTCCCCGGCTGGCTACACCTTC

J gene: TRBJ1-4
D gene: .
V gene: TRBV6-6
clone size: .
CDR3 protein: CASRHEKLFF
CDR3 DNA: TGTGCCAGCAGACACGAAAAACTGTTTTTT

J gene: TRBJ1-1
D gene: .
V gene: TRBV11-2
clone size: .
CDR3 protein: CASSLVRRLNTEAFF
CDR3 DNA: TGTGCCAGCAGCTTAGTCCGGCGTCTCAACACTGAAGCTTTCTTT

J gene: TRBJ2-7
D gene: .
V gene: TRBV28
clone size: .
CDR3 protein: CASSLPGPYEQYF
CDR3 DNA: TGTGCCAGCAGTTTGCCCGGGCCCTACGAGCAGTACTTC

J gene: TRBJ2-1
D gene: .
V gene: TRBV19
clone size: few
CDR3 protein: CASSIKVAYNEQFF
CDR3 DNA: TGTGCCAGTAGTATTAAGGTGGCCTACAATGAGCAGTTCTTC

J gene: TRBJ1-4
D gene: .
V gene: TRBV21-1
clone size: .
CDR3 protein: CASSKALGRGGKLFF
CDR3 DNA: TGTGCCAGCAGCAAAGCTCTTGGCAGGGGAGGAAAACTGTTTTTT

J gene: TRBJ2-1
D gene: .
V gene: TRBV19
clone size: .
CDR3 protein: CASCPGLNSYNEQFF
CDR3 DNA: TGTGCCAGTTGCCCGGGACTCAACTCCTACAATGAGCAGTTCTTC

J gene: TRBJ2-7
D gene: TRBD1
V gene: TRBV5-1
clone size: .
CDR3 protein: CASSLGLRDRGDEQYF
CDR3 DNA: TGCGCCAGCAGCTTGGGTTTGCGGGACAGGGGAGACGAGCAGTACTTC

J gene: TRBJ2-7
D gene: TRBD2
V gene: TRBV5-1
clone size: .
CDR3 protein: CASSLDWSGGDEQYF
CDR3 DNA: TGCGCCAGCAGCTTGGACTGGTCGGGAGGGGACGAGCAGTACTTC